The sample holds a few counts of the clone carrying this TCR beta chain. Its antigen is currently unknown. The J segment lost 6 bases and the V segment lost 2 bases, leaving 6 bases of the junction unmatched. The CDR3 is 16 amino acids. Germline lookup yields CDR1 MDHEN and CDR2 SYDVKM. The data stem from a study of OX40 agonist ivuxolimab in advanced cancers. Study results and limitations: With doses of 0.1-3.0 mg/kg, partial responders showed among the lowest clonal expansion.

Profiled with immunoSEQ multiplex PCR; TCRdb holds only in-frame clones, not every one. The table shows 75,000 to 100,000 clones, with just over 85% occurring only once. The specimen was CD4+ or CD8+ T cells sorted from blood, collected in a trial of the OX40 agonist ivuxolimab. The source is an adult with an advanced solid tumor such as melanoma, head and neck, liver or kidney cancer. The chain uses TRBV28 and TRBJ1-4; 10 nucleotides match TRBD1. CDR3 DNA sequence: TGTGCCAGCAGTTTAACCGACAGGGGGCTTGATGAAAAACTGTTTTTT. Translation gives CASSLTDRGLDEKLFF.